These 26 T cell receptor beta chains came from one sample sequenced in a study of T cells after yellow fever vaccination. TCRdb analysed the 5' RACE reads with MiXCR anew, one entry per CDR3 protein. Seen here are roughly 170,000 distinct CDR3 sequences, around 9% observed once, and the top ten hold roughly a third. The sequenced sample was CD8+ T cells sorted from PBMCs, obtained 45 days after the yellow fever booster vaccination. The receptor set was obtained from a man between 18 and 29 years old who received the YFV17D yellow fever vaccine.

Only a few counts were recorded for this clonotype. J is TRBJ2-5 and V is TRBV29-1; possibly TRBD1 for D (7 bases). V gave up 1 base and J gave up 0 bases, with 18 bases separating them. The CDR3 runs 17 residues. Germline CDR1 and CDR2: SQVTM and ANQGSEA. The DNA of the CDR3 is TGCAGCGTTGAAGTTTTGCGGGACAGAGAGTACCAAGAGACCCAGTACTTC. Residues: CSVEVLRDREYQETQYF.

This clonotype was picked up a small number of times. The chain combines TRBV12-3 or TRBV12-4 with TRBJ1-1; TRBD1 might be the D (5 bases). This CDR3 has 15 amino acids. The ends were cut back, 8 bases at V and 0 bases at J, with 16 bases in the middle. The CDR3 nucleotides read TGTGCCAGCTCATTCGATGGACACCTGAACACTGAAGCTTTCTTT. Protein: CASSFDGHLNTEAFF.

The genes are TRBV7-9 and TRBJ2-1, with 10 bases lining up with TRBD2. J gave up 2 bases and V 5 bases, and 12 bases lay outside the gene matches. This CDR3 region has 18 residues. Germline V gene lookup returns CDR1 SEHNR and CDR2 FQNEAQ (reference sequence). The DNA of the CDR3 is TGTGCCAGCAGCCCTCAGGTGAGGCTAGCGGGGGCCTACAATGAGCAGTTCTTC. As protein: CASSPQVRLAGAYNEQFF.

V usage is TRBV6-2 or TRBV6-3 and J usage is TRBJ2-7; unclear D gene. Trimming shortened V by 2 bases and J by 6 bases, and 11 bases separated the two germline ends. The CDR3 has 13 amino acids. Germline V gives CDR1 MNHEY, CDR2 SVGEGT. The CDR3, as DNA: TGTGCCAGCAGTTACCTCCTGGGCGCCGAGCAGTACGTC. As protein: CASSYLLGAEQYV.

In this sample, this clonotype turned up many times. This chain connects TRBV20-1 to TRBJ2-7; TRBD1 agrees at 7 bases. After removal of 6 bases from V and 1 base from J, the junction contained 6 bases not matched to a gene. CDR3 length: 13 residues. CDR1 is DFQATT and CDR2 is SNEGSKA in the germline V gene (reference sequence). For the CDR3, the DNA is TGCAGTGCAGATGACAGGGAGTCCTACGAGCAGTACGTC. It codes for CSADDRESYEQYV.

The table lists this clonotype with a few counts. The chain combines TRBV6-1 with TRBJ2-5; 7 nucleotides align to TRBD1. CDR1 MNHNS and CDR2 SASEGT come from the germline V gene. This CDR3 has 15 amino acids. V lost 6 bases, J lost 5 bases, and 12 bases stayed unmatched. CDR3 nucleotides: TGTGCCAGCAGCGCTCTTACAGGGGCTGGCGAGACCCAGTACTTC. It specifies CASSALTGAGETQYF.

In this sample, this clonotype turned up a few times. This chain joins TRBV20-1 and TRBJ1-2; tentatively, D is TRBD1 (5 bases). The germline gives CDR1 DFQATT, CDR2 SNEGSKA (reference sequence). Trimming took 0 bases from V and 4 from J, leaving 18 bases between them. The CDR3 loop spans 16 amino acids. CDR3 coding DNA: TGCAGTGCTAGAGATTATTCGGAGGACATTGCCTATGGCTACACCTTC. Its protein product is CSARDYSEDIAYGYTF.

This clonotype occurred a few times. This chain connects TRBV7-3 to TRBJ1-1; weak D call: TRBD1 (6 bases). In germline, CDR1 is SGHTA, CDR2 FQGTGA. Between the trimmed V and J ends, which lost 5 bases and 3 bases, there was a span of 22 bases. CDR3 length equals 17 residues. CDR3 residues: CASSTHQGRGVDTEAFF. CDR3 nucleotide sequence: TGTGCCAGCAGCACCCATCAGGGGCGGGGTGTGGACACTGAAGCTTTCTTT.

In this sample, this clonotype turned up a few times. The chain carries TRBV7-2 and TRBJ2-1; 11 bases align to TRBD1. The J segment lost 7 bases and the V segment lost 3 bases, leaving 11 bases of the junction unmatched. CDR3 size: 17 residues. Germline-derived CDR1 and CDR2 are SGHTA and FQGNSA. The CDR3 reads CASSFALGQGAPNEQFF. CDR3 sequence (DNA): TGTGCCAGCAGCTTTGCCCTCGGACAGGGGGCACCAAATGAGCAGTTCTTC.

This clonotype was detected many times. The gene calls are TRBV11-2 and TRBJ2-2; TRBD1 matches at 7 bases. CDR3 length: 12 residues. Per the germline V gene, CDR1 is SGHAT and CDR2 is FQNNGV. V shed 11 bases and J 6 bases; nucleotides not matched to a gene: 6. The CDR3 spells CAGRQGPGELFF. DNA of the CDR3: TGTGCCGGAAGACAGGGTCCCGGGGAGCTGTTTTTT.

This clonotype appeared a few times. The chain joins TRBV25-1 to TRBJ1-3; D unclear. The CDR3 consists of 16 residues. Trimming took off 2 bases at V and 5 bases at J, with 16 bases between the two ends. Germline V CDR1 and CDR2: MGHDK, SYGVNS. In DNA, the CDR3 is TGTGCCAGCAGTGAAGATCTATTGGGCAGTCGAAACACCATATATTTT. Translated, it gives CASSEDLLGSRNTIYF.

This clonotype has only a few counts. This rearrangement joins TRBV7-9 to TRBJ2-5; D unclear. Looked up from germline, CDR1 is SEHNR and CDR2 is FQNEAQ (reference sequence). The germline V and J ends were trimmed by 7 bases and 1 base, with 13 bases remaining between them. This CDR3 has 14 amino acids. The CDR3 loop is CASTHPSFQETQYF. The CDR3 region has the DNA TGTGCCAGCACCCACCCTTCGTTCCAAGAGACCCAGTACTTC.

The rearrangement links TRBV14 to TRBJ2-2; 8 bases are a match to TRBD1. Germline V lookup: CDR1 SGHDN, CDR2 FVKESK. The length of the CDR3 is 17 residues. V dropped 4 bases and J dropped 4; count of bases not matched to a gene: 11. The CDR3 bases are TGTGCCAGCAGCCTCAACCAGGGGGCGTACGGCACCGGGGAGCTGTTTTTT. It is translated as CASSLNQGAYGTGELFF.

Ten or more counts support this clonotype. The chain couples TRBV7-9 to TRBJ2-7; the match to TRBD2 covers 13 bases. Germline CDR1 SEHNR, CDR2 FQNEAQ (reference sequence). V shed 4 bases, J shed 2 bases, and the junction held 2 bases outside the gene matches. This CDR3 has 15 residues. CDR3 nucleotides: TGTGCCAGCAGCTGGACTAGCGGGGGTGCCTACGAGCAGTACTTC. Protein product: CASSWTSGGAYEQYF.

The table lists this clonotype with a few counts. The CDR3 here is CASSYPGQKNYGYTF. The CDR3 nucleotides are TGTGCCAGCAGTTACCCGGGACAGAAAAACTATGGCTACACCTTC. The chain is built from TRBV6-2 or TRBV6-3 and TRBJ1-2; 7 bases are a match to TRBD1. Per the germline V gene, CDR1 is MNHEY and CDR2 is SVGEGT. CDR3 length equals 15 residues. Germline trimming cut 2 bases from V and 2 bases from J; bases unmatched to any gene: 5.

This clonotype was counted at least ten times. J is TRBJ2-7 and V is TRBV11-2; tentatively, D is TRBD2 (5 bases). The CDR3 sequence is 18 residues long. V was shortened by 5 bases and J by 0 bases, with 23 bases between the two germline ends. Germline V CDR1 and CDR2: SGHAT, FQNNGV. CDR3 in amino acids: CASSLDNHTGLISYEQYF. The CDR3 coding sequence is TGTGCCAGCAGCCTCGATAATCATACGGGGTTGATCTCCTACGAGCAGTACTTC.

There are a few counts of this clonotype. This chain joins TRBV10-3 and TRBJ2-5, with D possibly TRBD2 on 7 matching bases. The CDR3 is 12 amino acids. CDR1 is ENHRY, CDR2 SYGVKD, per germline. Between the trimmed V and J ends, which lost 9 bases and 4 bases, there was a span of 12 bases. The CDR3 nucleotides read TGTGCCATAGGGGGGGCCGGAGAGACCCAGTACTTC. It translates to CAIGGAGETQYF.

CDR3 nucleotide sequence: TGCGCCAGCAGCCTGACAGGGGGCGTCTATGGCTACACCTTC. Its protein is CASSLTGGVYGYTF. The chain recombines TRBV5-1 with TRBJ1-2, with 10 nucleotides matching TRBD1. This CDR3 region has 14 residues. The V segment lost 4 bases and the J segment 4 bases; nucleotides outside the gene matches: 4. Germline V gives CDR1 SGHRS, CDR2 YFSETQ.

This chain uses TRBV7-9 with TRBJ2-2; maybe TRBD1 (6 bases). The V end was cut by 5 bases, the J end by 8 bases, with 18 bases between. The CDR3 length is 15 residues. Germline CDR1 and CDR2: SEHNR and FQNEAQ (reference sequence). Here the CDR3 reads CASSPPNSGTGELFF. The CDR3, as DNA: TGTGCCAGCAGCCCACCTAACTCCGGGACAGGGGAGCTGTTTTTT.

The chain joins TRBV4-1 to TRBJ2-7; tentatively, D is TRBD1 (5 bases). Germline V gives CDR1 MGHRA, CDR2 YSYEKL. The CDR3 is made up of 15 amino acids. Trimming stripped 3 bases from V and 7 bases from J, with 19 bases between. CDR3 DNA sequence: TGCGCCAGCAGCCACTCCCCCAGCCAGGGCTGGGAGCAGTACGTC. It is translated as CASSHSPSQGWEQYV.

This clonotype was seen many times. This chain links TRBV5-1 with TRBJ1-1, with D uncertain. V gave up 0 bases and J gave up 0 bases, with 6 bases separating them. CDR3 length equals 14 residues. Germline V gene lookup returns CDR1 SGHRS and CDR2 YFSETQ. The CDR3 nucleotides are TGCGCCAGCAGCTTGGGCAGGTTGAACACTGAAGCTTTCTTT. It is translated as CASSLGRLNTEAFF.

This clonotype has more than one count but fewer than ten. The gene calls are TRBV7-7 and TRBJ2-2; D remains unclear. The CDR3 contains 16 residues. V shed 5 bases and J shed 0 bases, with 13 bases lying between them. Germline V lookup: CDR1 SSHAT, CDR2 FNYEAQ (reference sequence). The DNA for the CDR3 is TGTGCCAGCAGCCCCGCCCCCGACGCGAACACCGGGGAGCTGTTTTTT. Translated, it gives CASSPAPDANTGELFF.

In this sample, this clonotype turned up a few times. The V call is TRBV27, the J call TRBJ2-1; a possible D gene is TRBD2 (6 bases). Germline CDR1 reads MNHEY; CDR2 reads SMNVEV (reference sequence). CDR3 size: 12 residues. V lost 10 bases and J lost 5, with 12 bases in between. This CDR3 is CATQVADNEQFF. CDR3 in DNA: TGTGCCACCCAGGTAGCGGACAATGAGCAGTTCTTC.

The chain is built from TRBV4-1 and TRBJ1-4; weak D call: TRBD1 (5 bases). Germline V gene data show CDR1 as MGHRA and CDR2 as YSYEKL. The length of the CDR3 is 16 residues. The V end lost 0 bases, the J end lost 6 bases, and 14 bases lay between the germline ends. Here the CDR3 reads CASSQEAPGGDEKLFF. CDR3 sequence (DNA): TGCGCCAGCAGCCAAGAGGCTCCGGGAGGGGATGAAAAACTGTTTTTT.

This clonotype was seen a few times. The CDR3 sequence: CASSPSTGAAKNIQYF. In DNA form, the CDR3 reads TGTGCCAGCTCACCCTCGACAGGGGCAGCCAAAAACATTCAGTACTTC. This chain uses TRBV18 with TRBJ2-4, with 8 bases lining up with TRBD1. Germline assignment: CDR1 KGHSH and CDR2 LQKENI. V was clipped by 3 bases and J by 0 bases; unmatched bases: 4. This CDR3 has 16 amino acids.

This clonotype showed up just a few times. This chain links TRBV6-6 with TRBJ2-7; TRBD1 aligns across 7 bases. This CDR3 region has 13 residues. V lost 4 bases to trimming and J lost 5 bases; unmatched junction nucleotides: 5. Germline V lookup: CDR1 MNHNY, CDR2 SVGAGI (reference sequence). CDR3 DNA sequence: TGTGCCAGCAGTTGGGCAGGGGGTAACGAGCAGTACGTC. Translation: CASSWAGGNEQYV.